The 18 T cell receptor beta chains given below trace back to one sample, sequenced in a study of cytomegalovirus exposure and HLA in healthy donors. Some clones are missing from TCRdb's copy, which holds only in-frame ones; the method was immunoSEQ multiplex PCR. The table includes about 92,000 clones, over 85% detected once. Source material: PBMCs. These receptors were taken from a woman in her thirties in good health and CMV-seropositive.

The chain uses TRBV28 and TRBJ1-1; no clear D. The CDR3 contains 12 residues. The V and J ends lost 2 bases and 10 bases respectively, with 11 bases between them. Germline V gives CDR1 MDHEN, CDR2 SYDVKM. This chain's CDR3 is CASSLRQVGAFF. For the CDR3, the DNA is TGTGCCAGCAGTTTACGGCAGGTCGGAGCTTTCTTT. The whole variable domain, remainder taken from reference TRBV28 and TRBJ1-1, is DVKVTQSSRYLVKRTGEKVFLECVQDMDHENMFWYRQDPGLGLRLIYFSYDVKMKEKGDIPEGYSVSREKKERFSLILESASTNQTSMYLCASSLRQVGAFFGQGTRLTVV.

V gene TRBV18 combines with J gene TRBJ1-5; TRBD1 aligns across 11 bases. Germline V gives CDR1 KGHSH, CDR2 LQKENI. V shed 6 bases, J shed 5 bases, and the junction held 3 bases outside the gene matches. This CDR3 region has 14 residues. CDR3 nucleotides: TGTGCCAGCTCTCGGACAGGGGGCGATCAGCCCCAGCATTTT. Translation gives CASSRTGGDQPQHF.

CDR3 residues: CASGLDGTGTGELFF. For the CDR3, the DNA is TGTGCCAGCGGGTTGGACGGGACAGGGACCGGGGAGCTGTTTTTT. This chain connects TRBV7-8 to TRBJ2-2; 9 bases align to TRBD1. The ends lost 8 bases at V and 5 bases at J; junction bases unmatched: 9. Germline values: CDR1 SGHVS, CDR2 FQNEAQ. This CDR3 is built from 15 residues.

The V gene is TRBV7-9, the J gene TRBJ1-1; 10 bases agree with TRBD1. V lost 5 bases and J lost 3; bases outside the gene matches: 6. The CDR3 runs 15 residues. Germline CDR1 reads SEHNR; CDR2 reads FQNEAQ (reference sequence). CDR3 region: CASSPGDRGDTEAFF. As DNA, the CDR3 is TGTGCCAGCAGCCCGGGGGACAGGGGTGACACTGAAGCTTTCTTT.

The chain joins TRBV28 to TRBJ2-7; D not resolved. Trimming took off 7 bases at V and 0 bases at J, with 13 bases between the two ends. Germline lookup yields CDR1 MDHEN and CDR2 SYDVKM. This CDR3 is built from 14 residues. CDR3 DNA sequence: TGTGCCAGCAACCCACTACGGTACTCCTACGAGCAGTACTTC. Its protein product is CASNPLRYSYEQYF.

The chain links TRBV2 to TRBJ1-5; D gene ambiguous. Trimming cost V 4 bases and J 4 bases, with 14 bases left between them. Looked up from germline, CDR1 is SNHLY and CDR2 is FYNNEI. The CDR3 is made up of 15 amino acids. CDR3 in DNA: TGTGCCAGCAGTGGTGACACAGTGCTAAATCAGCCCCAGCATTTT. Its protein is CASSGDTVLNQPQHF.

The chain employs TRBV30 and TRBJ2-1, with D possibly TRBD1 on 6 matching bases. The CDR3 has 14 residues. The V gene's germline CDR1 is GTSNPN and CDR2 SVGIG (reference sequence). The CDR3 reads CAATGSPGYNEQFF. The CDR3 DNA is TGTGCTGCCACAGGGTCGCCGGGCTACAATGAGCAGTTCTTC.

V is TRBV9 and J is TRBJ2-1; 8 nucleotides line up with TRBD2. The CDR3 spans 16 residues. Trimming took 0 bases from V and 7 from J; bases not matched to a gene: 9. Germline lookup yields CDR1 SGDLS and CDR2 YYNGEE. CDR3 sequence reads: CASSVGGSGNVNEQFF. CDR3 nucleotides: TGTGCCAGCAGCGTAGGTGGTAGCGGGAATGTGAATGAGCAGTTCTTC.

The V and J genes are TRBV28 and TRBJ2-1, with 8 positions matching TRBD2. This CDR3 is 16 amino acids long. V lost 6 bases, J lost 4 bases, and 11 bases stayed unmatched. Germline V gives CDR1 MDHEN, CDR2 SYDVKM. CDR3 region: CASRVGGTSFYNEQFF. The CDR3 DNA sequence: TGTGCCAGCAGGGTGGGGGGGACTAGTTTTTACAATGAGCAGTTCTTC.

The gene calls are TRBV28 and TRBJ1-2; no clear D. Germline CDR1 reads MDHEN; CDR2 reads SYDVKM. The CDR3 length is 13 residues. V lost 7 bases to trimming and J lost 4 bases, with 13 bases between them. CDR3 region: CASNTWEGYGYTF. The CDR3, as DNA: TGTGCCAGCAACACATGGGAGGGCTATGGCTACACCTTC.

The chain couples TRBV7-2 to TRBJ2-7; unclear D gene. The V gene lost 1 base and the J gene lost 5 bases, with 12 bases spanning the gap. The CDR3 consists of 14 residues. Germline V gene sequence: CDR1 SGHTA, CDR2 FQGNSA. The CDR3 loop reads CASSLVPTVDEQYF. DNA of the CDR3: TGTGCCAGCAGCTTAGTGCCAACTGTTGACGAGCAGTACTTC.

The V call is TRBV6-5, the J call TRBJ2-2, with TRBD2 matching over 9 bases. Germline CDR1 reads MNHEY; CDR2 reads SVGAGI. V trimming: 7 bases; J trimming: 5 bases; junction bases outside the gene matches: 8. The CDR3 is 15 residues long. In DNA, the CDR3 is TGTGCCAGCAAGGGCCTAGCGGGACGTACCGGGGAGCTGTTTTTT. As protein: CASKGLAGRTGELFF.

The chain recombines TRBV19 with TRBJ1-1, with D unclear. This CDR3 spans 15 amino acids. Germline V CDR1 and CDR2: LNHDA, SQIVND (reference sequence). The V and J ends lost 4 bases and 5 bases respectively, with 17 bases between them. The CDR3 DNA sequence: TGTGCCAGTAGTAGTTTGTCGCGGGTGGGAACTGAAGCTTTCTTT. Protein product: CASSSLSRVGTEAFF.

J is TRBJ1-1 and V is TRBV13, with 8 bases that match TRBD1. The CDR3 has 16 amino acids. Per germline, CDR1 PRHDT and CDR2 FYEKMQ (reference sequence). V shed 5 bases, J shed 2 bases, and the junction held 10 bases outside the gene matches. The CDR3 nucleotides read TGTGCCAGCAGCCAAGGACTAGGACAGGGCAACACTGAAGCTTTCTTT. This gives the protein CASSQGLGQGNTEAFF.

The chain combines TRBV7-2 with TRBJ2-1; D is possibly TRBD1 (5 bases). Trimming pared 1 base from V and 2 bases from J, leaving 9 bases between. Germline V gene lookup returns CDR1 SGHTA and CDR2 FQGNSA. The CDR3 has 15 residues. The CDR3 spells CASSLEAGPYNEQFF. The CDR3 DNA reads TGTGCCAGCAGCTTAGAAGCAGGGCCCTACAATGAGCAGTTCTTC.

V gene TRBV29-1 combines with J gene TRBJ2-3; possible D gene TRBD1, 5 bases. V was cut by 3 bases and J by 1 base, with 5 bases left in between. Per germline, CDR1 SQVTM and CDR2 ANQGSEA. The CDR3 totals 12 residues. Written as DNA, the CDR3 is TGCAGCGTTGAGACAGGCACAGATACGCAGTATTTT. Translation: CSVETGTDTQYF.

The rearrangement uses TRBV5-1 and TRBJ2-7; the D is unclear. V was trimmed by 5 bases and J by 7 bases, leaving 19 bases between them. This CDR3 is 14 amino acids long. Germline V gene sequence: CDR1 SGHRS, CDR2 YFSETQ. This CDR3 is CASSHDPLDGEQYF. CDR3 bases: TGCGCCAGCAGTCATGACCCCCTCGACGGGGAGCAGTACTTC.

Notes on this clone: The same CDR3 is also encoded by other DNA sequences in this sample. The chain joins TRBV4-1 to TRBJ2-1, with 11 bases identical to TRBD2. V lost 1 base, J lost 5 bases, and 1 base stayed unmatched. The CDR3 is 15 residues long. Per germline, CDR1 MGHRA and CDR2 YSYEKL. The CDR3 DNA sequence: TGCGCCAGCAGCCAAGTAGCGGGAGGGGACAATGAGCAGTTCTTC. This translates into CASSQVAGGDNEQFF.